The source of this T cell receptor beta chain is a study of T cells in Graves' hyperthyroidism and ophthalmopathy. Amplification targeted TCR beta CDR3 regions from RNA transcripts. The study used the HTBI primer set for a first-round RT-PCR of the TCR CDR3. Via MiXCR, TCRdb re-called the multiplex PCR reads, giving one row per CDR3 protein. The sample shows approximately 590,000 distinct CDR3 sequences, roughly 46% of them seen only once. This clonotype was picked up many times. CDR3 length: 14 residues. Germline assignment: CDR1 SNHLY and CDR2 FYNNEI. J lost 6 bases, V lost 4 bases, and 5 bases had no gene match.

The chain is built from TRBV2 and TRBJ1-5; 8 bases fit TRBD1. The clonotype was recovered from a woman aged 18-29 years with Graves' hyperthyroidism. Specimen: peripheral blood or thyroid tissue (not recorded which). The CDR3 loop is CASSVRGHGQPQHF. The CDR3 nucleotides read TGTGCCAGCAGTGTCAGGGGGCATGGTCAGCCCCAGCATTTT.